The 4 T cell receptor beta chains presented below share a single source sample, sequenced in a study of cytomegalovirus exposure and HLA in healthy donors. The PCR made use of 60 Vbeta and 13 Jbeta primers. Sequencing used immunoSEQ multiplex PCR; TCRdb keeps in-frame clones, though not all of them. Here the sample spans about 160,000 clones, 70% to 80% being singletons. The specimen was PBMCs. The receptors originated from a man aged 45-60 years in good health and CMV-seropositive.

The CDR3 here is CASSFGRGTDTQYF. The CDR3 nucleotides are TGTGCCAGCAGTTTCGGCAGGGGAACAGATACGCAGTATTTT. V and J are TRBV28 and TRBJ2-3, with a weak D call TRBD1 (6 bases). Germline V gives CDR1 MDHEN, CDR2 SYDVKM. CDR3 size: 14 residues. V shed 3 bases and J shed 3 bases, with 10 bases lying between them.

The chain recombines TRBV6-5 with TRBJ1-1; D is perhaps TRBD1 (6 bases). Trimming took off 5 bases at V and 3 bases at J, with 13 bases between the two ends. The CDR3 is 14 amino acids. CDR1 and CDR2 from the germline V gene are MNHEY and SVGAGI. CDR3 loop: CASSDRSYYTEAFF. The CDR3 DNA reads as TGTGCCAGCAGTGACAGGTCTTATTACACTGAAGCTTTCTTT.

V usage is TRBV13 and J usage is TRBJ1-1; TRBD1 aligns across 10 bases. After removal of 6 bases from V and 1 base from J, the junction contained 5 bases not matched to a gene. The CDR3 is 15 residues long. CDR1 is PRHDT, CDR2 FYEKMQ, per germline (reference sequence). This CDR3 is CASRPGQGRNTEAFF. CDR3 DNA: TGTGCCAGCAGACCGGGACAGGGGCGGAACACTGAAGCTTTCTTT. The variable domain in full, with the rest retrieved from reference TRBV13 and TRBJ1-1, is AAGVIQSPRHLIKEKRETATLKCYPIPRHDTVYWYQQGPGQDPQFLISFYEKMQSDKGSIPDRFSAQQFSDYHSELNMSSLELGDSALYFCASRPGQGRNTEAFFGQGTRLTVV.

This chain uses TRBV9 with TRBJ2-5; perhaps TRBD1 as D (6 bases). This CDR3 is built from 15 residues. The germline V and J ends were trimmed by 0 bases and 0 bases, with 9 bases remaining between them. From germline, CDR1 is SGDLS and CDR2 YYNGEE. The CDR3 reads CASSVGDRYQETQYF. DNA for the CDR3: TGTGCCAGCAGCGTAGGTGACAGGTACCAAGAGACCCAGTACTTC.